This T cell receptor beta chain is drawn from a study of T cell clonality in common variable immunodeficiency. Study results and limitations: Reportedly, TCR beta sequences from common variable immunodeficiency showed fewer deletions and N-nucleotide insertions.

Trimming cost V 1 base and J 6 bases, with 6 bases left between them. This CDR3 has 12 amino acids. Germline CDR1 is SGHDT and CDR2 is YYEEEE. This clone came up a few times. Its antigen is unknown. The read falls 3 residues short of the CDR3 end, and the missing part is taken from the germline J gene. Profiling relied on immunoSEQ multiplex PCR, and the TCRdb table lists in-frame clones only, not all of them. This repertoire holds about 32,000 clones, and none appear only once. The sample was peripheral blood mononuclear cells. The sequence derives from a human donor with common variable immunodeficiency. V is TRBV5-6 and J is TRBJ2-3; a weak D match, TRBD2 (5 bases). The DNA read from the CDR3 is TGTGCCAGCAGCTTGACTAGGGATACG. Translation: CASSLTRDT. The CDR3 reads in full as CASSLTRDTQYF.